The present T cell receptor beta chain was sequenced within a study of blood T cell repertoires in COVID-19. Across the study: The samples span acute and convalescent COVID-19 from the United States, Italy and Spain. The analysed material was cDNA or gDNA that came from T cells, B-cell-depleted T cells, or PBMCs.

Trimming left V 6 bases short and J 7 bases short, with 10 bases between. The CDR3 is made up of 12 amino acids. Per the original data handling: Reference gene primer amplification in the assay estimated nucleated cell counts. Measured with immunoSEQ multiplex PCR; TCRdb has only the in-frame clones, and not every one. From that table come the V and J calls and clone size; the DNA was used to work out D and trimming. The sample carries approximately 260,000 clones, approximately 90% recorded once. The receptor's source is a woman aged 40 to 49 who had recovered from COVID-19. Sequenced input: peripheral blood. The chain uses TRBV12-3 or TRBV12-4 and TRBJ1-5, with D possibly matching TRBD1 (5 bases). The CDR3 loop is CASSRDFQPQHF. DNA for the CDR3: TGTGCCAGCAGCCGGGACTTCCAGCCCCAGCATTTT.